Listed below are T cell receptor beta chains from one sample, sequenced in a study of T cell responses to AZD1222 COVID-19 vaccine. Here immunoSEQ multiplex PCR was the method, and the copy in TCRdb shows in-frame clones only, minus some. The data hold around 160,000 clones, with 88% observed a single time. The sequenced sample was peripheral blood, obtained on day 0 of AZD1222 vaccination. The receptor set was obtained from an adult in good health. Both conserved end residues are part of each CDR3. Part of the rows lack a size; the others show once, few, many or a class for expanded clones.

>TRBV23-1|NA|TRBJ2-1
CASRHRQGSNEQFF
>TRBV7-2|NA|TRBJ1-6
CASSLSAGTPNSPLHF
>TRBV5-4|NA|TRBJ1-3
CASSLAGGSGNTIYF
>TRBV4-3|NA|TRBJ2-2
CASSQDLDSGVPGELFF
>TRBV9|once|TRBJ2-2
CASSPPLPRGGELFF
>TRBV7-2|NA|TRBJ2-1
CASSLAPGGLGEQFF
>TRBV5-6|NA|TRBJ1-5
CASSLRGQPQHF
>TRBV7-9|once|TRBJ2-7
CASSSREGGGTYEQYF
>TRBV30|NA|TRBJ1-2
CAWAGTGGAEGYTF
>TRBV11-2|NA|TRBJ1-4
CASSAQTGGAKLFF
>TRBV7-2|NA|TRBJ1-2
CASSLYRGDGYTF
>TRBV28|NA|TRBJ2-2
CASSLSLAANTGELFF
>TRBV7-9|once|TRBJ2-3
CASSLYLTDTQYF